This T cell receptor (beta chain) was sequenced in a study of PD-1 blockade in classical Hodgkin lymphoma. V was cut by 3 bases and J by 0 bases, with 9 bases left in between. This CDR3 is 15 amino acids long. CDR1 and CDR2 from the germline V gene are MDHEN and SYDVKM. Study results and caveats: At baseline, newly diagnosed patients reportedly showed less TCR diversity than healthy donors. Exclusion covered patients beginning nivolumab under 1 year post-ASCT.

Every patient experienced relapse after autologous stem cell transplantation, and brentuximab vedotin exposure varied. Profiling relied on immunoSEQ multiplex PCR, and the TCRdb table lists in-frame clones only, not all of them. The sample shows 45,000 or so clones, roughly 90% of them seen only once. Remarks on this clone: Its cognate antigen is unknown.

The clonotype originates from a human donor with classical Hodgkin lymphoma. The specimen comprised peripheral blood mononuclear cells (PBMCs), sampled at baseline. This chain connects TRBV28 to TRBJ1-5, with D unclear. CDR3 sequence reads: CASSLRAVSNQPQHF. The CDR3 coding sequence is TGTGCCAGCAGTTTGAGGGCAGTTAGCAATCAGCCCCAGCATTTT. Based on the CDR3 plus reference TRBV28 and TRBJ1-5, the full variable domain is DVKVTQSSRYLVKRTGEKVFLECVQDMDHENMFWYRQDPGLGLRLIYFSYDVKMKEKGDIPEGYSVSREKKERFSLILESASTNQTSMYLCASSLRAVSNQPQHFGDGTRLSIL.